The 21 T cell receptor beta chains in this list originate from one sample, sequenced in a study of cytomegalovirus exposure and HLA in healthy donors. Primers included in the PCR were 60 Vbeta and 13 Jbeta primers. Sequencing used immunoSEQ multiplex PCR; TCRdb keeps in-frame clones, though not all of them. The sample lists 100,000 to 150,000 clones; just under 75% were seen once. Sequenced input: PBMCs. The receptors here all came from a man aged 55 to 69 in good health and CMV-seropositive.

This clone was detected a few times. The chain has TRBV7-9 and TRBJ2-6; 9 nucleotides line up with TRBD1. V lost 5 bases to trimming and J lost 4 bases; unmatched junction nucleotides: 6. The length of the CDR3 is 16 residues. Germline assignment: CDR1 SEHNR and CDR2 FQNEAQ (reference sequence). CDR3 sequence (DNA): TGTGCCAGCAGCGGGACAGGGCTTCCCGGGGCCAACGTCCTGACTTTC. It encodes CASSGTGLPGANVLTF.

This clone was recorded only once. The V gene is TRBV18, the J gene TRBJ1-1, with D maybe TRBD1 (5 bases). V lost 3 bases and J lost 3, with 8 bases in between. Germline-derived CDR1 and CDR2 are KGHSH and LQKENI. The CDR3 contains 13 residues. CDR3 loop: CASSPTVYTEAFF. The CDR3 DNA is TGTGCCAGCTCACCGACAGTGTACACTGAAGCTTTCTTT.

This clone has only a few counts. The chain recombines TRBV6-1 with TRBJ1-3; perhaps TRBD1 as D (5 bases). The CDR3 consists of 16 residues. The V gene's germline CDR1 is MNHNS and CDR2 SASEGT. Trimming removed 1 base from V and 3 bases from J, with 13 bases in between. CDR3 in amino acids: CASSEVTGSFGNTIYF. Here the CDR3 DNA reads TGTGCCAGCAGTGAAGTAACAGGTTCATTTGGAAACACCATATATTTT.

The chain joins TRBV2 to TRBJ1-1; D is possibly TRBD1 (5 bases). CDR3 length: 13 amino acids. V was cut by 5 bases and J by 4 bases, with 11 bases left in between. CDR1 is SNHLY, CDR2 FYNNEI, per germline. The CDR3 region has the DNA TGTGCCAGCAGTTCTCAGGGTACCACTGAAGCTTTCTTT. As protein: CASSSQGTTEAFF.

The chain links TRBV30 to TRBJ1-3; maybe TRBD1 (5 bases). Trimming left V 2 bases short and J 0 bases short, with 11 bases between. In germline, CDR1 is GTSNPN, CDR2 SVGIG (reference sequence). This CDR3 comprises 15 residues. CDR3 DNA: TGTGCCTGGAGTCTAAAGGGGCGCTCTGGAAACACCATATATTTT. The encoded protein is CAWSLKGRSGNTIYF.

This clone was seen a single time. V is TRBV5-1 and J is TRBJ2-7, with 8 nucleotides matching TRBD1. The CDR3 is 14 residues long. Per the germline V gene, CDR1 is SGHRS and CDR2 is YFSETQ. After removal of 3 bases from V and 3 bases from J, the junction contained 5 bases not matched to a gene. The DNA of the CDR3 is TGCGCCAGCAGCTGGACCGGACAGGGCTACGAGCAGTACTTC. Its protein product is CASSWTGQGYEQYF.

The J gene is TRBJ1-2, the V gene TRBV28, with TRBD1 as a possible D gene (6 bases). The CDR3 covers 14 residues. The V end lost 3 bases, the J end lost 2 bases, and 10 bases lay between the germline ends. Germline V gene data show CDR1 as MDHEN and CDR2 as SYDVKM. The CDR3 DNA sequence: TGTGCCAGCAGTTTTTCCAGGGGAAACTATGGCTACACCTTC. This encodes CASSFSRGNYGYTF.

The chain couples TRBV14 to TRBJ2-5, with D perhaps TRBD1 (6 bases). The V end was cut by 3 bases, the J end by 5 bases, with 16 bases between. The CDR3 loop spans 15 amino acids. Germline assignment: CDR1 SGHDN and CDR2 FVKESK. The CDR3 spells CASSHLRGRGETQYF. CDR3 bases: TGTGCCAGCAGCCATCTTAGGGGGAGAGGCGAGACCCAGTACTTC.

This chain uses TRBV4-1 with TRBJ1-5, with D possibly being TRBD1 (6 bases). Trimming left V 0 bases short and J 6 bases short, with 9 bases between. Germline V gene sequence: CDR1 MGHRA, CDR2 YSYEKL. This CDR3 has 14 amino acids. Here the CDR3 DNA reads TGCGCCAGCAGCCAAGAAGCGGGGGCTCAGCCCCAGCATTTT. Translating gives CASSQEAGAQPQHF.

This clone appeared a single time. J is TRBJ2-2 and V is TRBV10-3; the match to TRBD1 covers 11 bases. The CDR3 runs to 16 residues. Per the germline V gene, CDR1 is ENHRY and CDR2 is SYGVKD. J lost 6 bases, V lost 3 bases, and 6 bases had no gene match. CDR3 nucleotides: TGTGCCATCAGTGACTCCGGGACAGGGGGTGCCGGGGAGCTGTTTTTT. Translating gives CAISDSGTGGAGELFF.

The chain links TRBV7-8 to TRBJ1-5; D is possibly TRBD1 (5 bases). The ends were cut back, 0 bases at V and 2 bases at J, with 11 bases in the middle. CDR3 size: 16 residues. The germline gives CDR1 SGHVS, CDR2 FQNEAQ. DNA for the CDR3: TGTGCCAGCAGCTTAGCGAGCGGGACTCGCAATCAGCCCCAGCATTTT. This sequence encodes CASSLASGTRNQPQHF.

The CDR3 loop reads CASSLGTGEGEQYF. For the CDR3, the DNA is TGTGCCAGCAGTTTAGGGACAGGGGAGGGCGAGCAGTACTTC. The V and J genes are TRBV28 and TRBJ2-7, with 10 bases fitting TRBD1. Germline-derived CDR1 and CDR2 are MDHEN and SYDVKM. The CDR3 consists of 14 residues. V lost 2 bases to trimming and J lost 6 bases; unmatched junction nucleotides: 4.

This clone was recorded a few times. The chain carries TRBV4-1 and TRBJ2-4; possibly TRBD2 for D (6 bases). CDR3 length: 13 amino acids. Germline CDR1 MGHRA, CDR2 YSYEKL. V lost 5 bases and J lost 8, with 13 bases in between. For the CDR3, the DNA is TGCGCCAGCAGCTGGCGGGACCAGGACATTCAGTACTTC. This translates into CASSWRDQDIQYF.

This rearrangement joins TRBV7-2 to TRBJ2-1; TRBD2 matches 7 bases. Looked up from germline, CDR1 is SGHTA and CDR2 is FQGNSA. J was trimmed by 6 bases and V by 3 bases; bases with no gene match: 11. The CDR3 is made up of 16 amino acids. CDR3 sequence reads: CASSFQAGPGGNEQFF. As DNA, the CDR3 is TGTGCCAGCAGCTTTCAAGCGGGGCCGGGCGGCAATGAGCAGTTCTTC. The complete variable domain, with remaining parts taken from reference TRBV7-2 and TRBJ2-1, reads GAGVSQSPSNKVTEKGKDVELRCDPISGHTALYWYRQSLGQGLEFLIYFQGNSAPDKSGLPSDRFSAERTGGSVSTLTIQRTQQEDSAVYLCASSFQAGPGGNEQFFGPGTRLTVL.

The chain recombines TRBV9 with TRBJ2-3; 16 bases line up with TRBD2. The CDR3 length is 18 residues. Germline assignment: CDR1 SGDLS and CDR2 YYNGEE. J lost 4 bases, V lost 1 base, and 6 bases had no gene match. CDR3 nucleotides: TGTGCCAGCAGCGTAAGGCTCGGGACTAGCGGGGGGGCAGATACGCAGTATTTT. Amino acid sequence: CASSVRLGTSGGADTQYF.

The V call is TRBV4-1, the J call TRBJ2-3; 7 positions match TRBD2. CDR1 and CDR2 (germline): MGHRA, YSYEKL. V lost 1 base to trimming and J lost 3 bases; unmatched junction nucleotides: 4. CDR3 length: 15 residues. CDR3 sequence reads: CASSQAAGRTDTQYF. The CDR3, as DNA: TGCGCCAGCAGCCAAGCAGCGGGGAGGACAGATACGCAGTATTTT.

This chain uses TRBV28 with TRBJ2-1, with D maybe TRBD2 (5 bases). Germline loops: CDR1 MDHEN, CDR2 SYDVKM. The V gene lost 3 bases and the J gene lost 8 bases, with 20 bases spanning the gap. The CDR3 contains 16 residues. The CDR3 is CASSFSSRVRDDEQFF. CDR3 nucleotide sequence: TGTGCCAGCAGTTTTTCCTCCCGGGTGAGGGATGATGAGCAGTTCTTC.

This clone was observed a few times. The V call is TRBV5-5, the J call TRBJ2-3, with 7 bases lining up with TRBD1. Germline lookup yields CDR1 SGHKS and CDR2 YYEKEE (reference sequence). V lost 2 bases to trimming and J lost 3 bases; unmatched junction nucleotides: 3. The length of the CDR3 is 14 residues. The CDR3 nucleotides are TGTGCCAGCAGCTTATCCAGGGGGACAGATACGCAGTATTTT. Translation gives CASSLSRGTDTQYF. The full variable domain, rest sourced from reference TRBV5-5 and TRBJ2-3, is DAGVTQSPTHLIKTRGQQVTLRCSPISGHKSVSWYQQVLGQGPQFIFQYYEKEERGRGNFPDRFSARQFPNYSSELNVNALLLGDSALYLCASSLSRGTDTQYFGPGTRLTVL.

The chain combines TRBV5-1 with TRBJ1-2; D gene ambiguous. V dropped 0 bases and J dropped 2 bases, with 8 bases sitting between them. The CDR3 spans 14 residues. Germline V gene lookup returns CDR1 SGHRS and CDR2 YFSETQ. CDR3 protein: CASSLDSWNYGYTF. CDR3 nucleotides: TGCGCCAGCAGCTTGGACAGCTGGAACTATGGCTACACCTTC.

V is TRBV14 and J is TRBJ1-5; D not certain. Germline V lookup: CDR1 SGHDN, CDR2 FVKESK. Trimming shortened V by 1 base and J by 3 bases, and 4 bases separated the two germline ends. This CDR3 is built from 13 residues. DNA for the CDR3: TGTGCCAGCAGCCAAGCCTCCAATCAGCCCCAGCATTTT. Amino acid sequence: CASSQASNQPQHF.

The chain combines TRBV28 with TRBJ1-1; D call uncertain. Germline CDR1 is MDHEN and CDR2 is SYDVKM. The CDR3 extends over 12 amino acids. V dropped 4 bases and J dropped 8 bases, with 11 bases sitting between them. This CDR3 reads CASSSYVPEAFF. The CDR3 DNA reads as TGTGCCAGCAGTTCCTATGTCCCAGAAGCTTTCTTT.